This TCR beta chain was retrieved from a study of tumor-infiltrating lymphocytes in primary liver carcinoma. Study outcomes and limitations: Tumors carried a top-250-clone fraction significantly exceeding that of blood (p = 0.039). The proportion of top clones found throughout all five tumor regions was only about 7.5-24%. In tumor-adjacent and tumor-blood pairs, overlap was lower than in tumor region pairs.

As regards this clonotype: What it binds is unknown. Relative to the germline gene, one junction end is altered; a read error may explain this.

Co-extracted RNA and DNA came from roughly 20-30 mg of unsorted bulk tissue. Every tumor sample held more than 85% viable tumor cells. CDR3 length: 14 residues. CDR1 and CDR2 from the germline V gene are GTSNPN and SVGIG (reference sequence). Starting material of 500 ng total RNA yielded TCR beta cDNA via a constant-region primer. Three nested multiplex PCR rounds of slightly modified ARM-PCR generated TCR beta libraries. The first two PCR rounds used TRBV1-TRBV30 primers with a Cbeta primer, approximately 10 cycles each. MiXCR, applied by TCRdb to the multiplex PCR reads, yields one record per CDR3 protein. The repertoire holds 90,000 to 100,000 distinct CDR3 sequences, with around three quarters as singletons.

The chain joins TRBV30 to TRBJ2-1; 13 bases map to TRBD2. Sequenced sample: liver tumor tissue from sampling region 5. The subset was: tumor region T5, tumor centre. The receptor was derived from a woman aged 60-75 years with primary liver carcinoma and hepatitis B virus infection. The CDR3 DNA reads TGTCCCTGGAGCAGACTAGCGGGGGGAATTGAGCAGTTCTTC. Protein sequence: CPWSRLAGGIEQFF.